This entry lists 18 T cell receptor beta chains sequenced from one sample in a study of vaccination effects on CD4 cells after COVID-19. TCRdb keeps only in-frame clones here, not all; method: immunoSEQ multiplex PCR. The sample has 35,000 to 45,000 clones, 66% seen once; the top ten hold approximately 15%. Antigen-specific CD4+ T cells were expanded (with viral peptide pools) by the ViraFEST assay ahead of sequencing. Subsequent to a culture period of around 10 days, CD4+ T cells were isolated. Having tested negative for nucleocapsid antibodies, the vaccine recipients showed no prior SARS-CoV-2 infection. No antigen has been identified for these receptors. The source was CD4+ T cells from PBMCs cultured with HCoV-OC43 spike peptides, collected before COVID-19 vaccination. Specified subset: HCoV-OC43 spike overlapping peptide pool stimulation. These receptors came from a human donor who received a COVID-19 vaccine.

V gene TRBV5-1 combines with J gene TRBJ2-2, with TRBD1 matching 7 bases. This CDR3 comprises 15 residues. The junction had 10 bases not matched to a gene; V was cut back by 4 bases and J by 7 bases. CDR1 is SGHRS, CDR2 YFSETQ, per germline. The CDR3 nucleotides read TGCGCCAGCAGCCTCCAGGACAGGCCGGACGGGGAGCTGTTTTTT. Encoded protein: CASSLQDRPDGELFF.

The chain recombines TRBV6-5 with TRBJ2-2, with D possibly TRBD2 on 7 matching bases. The V end lost 5 bases, the J end lost 6 bases, and 13 bases lay between the germline ends. CDR3 length equals 14 residues. The germline V gene encodes CDR1 MNHEY and CDR2 SVGAGI. This CDR3 is CASSRGGAPGELFF. CDR3 bases: TGTGCCAGCAGTCGTGGGGGGGCCCCCGGGGAGCTGTTTTTT.

The chain employs TRBV27 and TRBJ2-7, with D hard to call. Germline CDR1 MNHEY, CDR2 SMNVEV (reference sequence). The germline V and J ends were trimmed by 2 bases and 7 bases, with 18 bases remaining between them. There are 15 residues in the CDR3. CDR3 nucleotides: TGTGCCAGCAGTTTAGGGTCCTCACCCTTTTTTGAGCAGTACTTC. Translated: CASSLGSSPFFEQYF.

This clone was observed a handful of times. The J gene is TRBJ1-1, the V gene TRBV2; D is unclear. V was cut by 9 bases and J by 1 base, with 12 bases left in between. The CDR3 sequence is 13 residues long. In germline, CDR1 is SNHLY, CDR2 FYNNEI. CDR3 DNA: TGTGCCAGTGGACGGGTGGAGAACACTGAAGCTTTCTTT. Translating it yields CASGRVENTEAFF.

The chain couples TRBV10-3 to TRBJ1-1; 7 bases match TRBD1. This CDR3 has 13 residues. The germline V gene encodes CDR1 ENHRY and CDR2 SYGVKD. The V gene end was trimmed by 11 bases and the J gene end by 2 bases; junction bases not matched to a gene: 8. The CDR3 coding sequence is TGTGCCGTCGGAACAGGGGTCAACACTGAAGCTTTCTTT. This encodes CAVGTGVNTEAFF.

This clone was counted only a few times. The chain joins TRBV6-5 to TRBJ1-5; 9 bases align to TRBD1. The CDR3 runs 13 residues. J gave up 7 bases and V 5 bases, and 3 bases lay outside the gene matches. Germline V lookup: CDR1 MNHEY, CDR2 SVGAGI. This CDR3 is CASSRQGGQPQHF. The CDR3 coding sequence is TGTGCCAGCAGTCGACAGGGGGGGCAGCCCCAGCATTTT.

This clone was seen a handful of times. The chain has TRBV4-1 and TRBJ1-2; D remains ambiguous. This CDR3 has 15 amino acids. Deletions cut 4 bases from V and 3 bases from J, with 15 bases between. Germline V gene data show CDR1 as MGHRA and CDR2 as YSYEKL. CDR3 nucleotide sequence: TGCGCCAGCAGCCCACCGACCAGGACTTACTATGGCTACACCTTC. Translation: CASSPPTRTYYGYTF.

The chain has TRBV18 and TRBJ2-5; unclear D gene. The CDR3 length is 14 residues. Germline lookup yields CDR1 KGHSH and CDR2 LQKENI. Deletions cut 3 bases from V and 2 bases from J, with 10 bases between. In DNA form, the CDR3 reads TGTGCCAGCTCACCTGTGTCGGCGCAAGAGACCCAGTACTTC. As protein: CASSPVSAQETQYF.

This chain uses TRBV15 with TRBJ1-1; unclear D gene. Germline V gives CDR1 LNHNV, CDR2 YYDKDF (reference sequence). This CDR3 spans 12 amino acids. V was clipped by 0 bases and J by 11 bases, with 10 bases between them. The CDR3 protein is CATSRDGELAFF. CDR3 bases: TGTGCCACCAGCAGAGATGGGGAACTGGCTTTCTTT.

This clone was found a few times. The chain combines TRBV5-5 with TRBJ2-7, with D possibly being TRBD1 (5 bases). The CDR3 is 16 residues long. The V end was cut by 0 bases, the J end by 2 bases, with 15 bases between. In germline, CDR1 is SGHKS, CDR2 YYEKEE (reference sequence). The CDR3, as DNA: TGTGCCAGCAGCTTGGCCCCGCAGGGTATAACCTACGAGCAGTACTTC. It specifies CASSLAPQGITYEQYF.

This clone came up once. In DNA, the CDR3 is TGTGCCAGTAAAGAGAGCTCTGGGGCCAACGTCCTGACTTTC. Amino acid sequence: CASKESSGANVLTF. V is TRBV19 and J is TRBJ2-6; no clear D gene. CDR1 and CDR2 (germline): LNHDA, SQIVND (reference sequence). This CDR3 has 14 amino acids. V lost 7 bases and J lost 0, with 7 bases in between.

The rearrangement joins TRBV13 to TRBJ2-2, with a tentative D call TRBD2 (6 bases). This CDR3 has 16 amino acids. Germline V gene data show CDR1 as PRHDT and CDR2 as FYEKMQ (reference sequence). The ends were cut back, 1 base at V and 5 bases at J, with 14 bases in the middle. The DNA for the CDR3 is TGTGCCAGCAGCTTAGAAGGGTTTGGAGGGACCGGGGAGCTGTTTTTT. Translated: CASSLEGFGGTGELFF. Full variable domain (missing parts from reference TRBV13 and TRBJ2-2): AAGVIQSPRHLIKEKRETATLKCYPIPRHDTVYWYQQGPGQDPQFLISFYEKMQSDKGSIPDRFSAQQFSDYHSELNMSSLELGDSALYFCASSLEGFGGTGELFFGEGSRLTVL.

This clone has just one count. J is TRBJ2-2 and V is TRBV6-5; weak D call: TRBD2 (5 bases). This CDR3 comprises 14 residues. Germline V gives CDR1 MNHEY, CDR2 SVGAGI. The V end lost 7 bases, the J end lost 7 bases, and 16 bases lay between the germline ends. CDR3 amino acids: CASNREGSVGELFF. The CDR3 DNA follows: TGTGCCAGCAATCGGGAAGGGTCCGTCGGGGAGCTGTTTTTT.

This chain uses TRBV15 with TRBJ2-7, with unresolved D. CDR1 and CDR2 (germline): LNHNV, YYDKDF (reference sequence). The CDR3 has 14 amino acids. The V and J ends lost 0 bases and 2 bases respectively, with 8 bases between them. The CDR3 DNA follows: TGTGCCACCAGCAGAGATCAAGGCCCCTACGAGCAGTACTTC. Its translation is CATSRDQGPYEQYF.

V usage is TRBV13 and J usage is TRBJ2-5, with 10 bases fitting TRBD2. This CDR3 is 17 amino acids long. The germline CDR1 and CDR2 sequences are PRHDT and FYEKMQ (reference sequence). Trimming removed 7 bases from V and 1 base from J; junction bases left unmatched: 12. The DNA of the CDR3 is TGTGCCAGCACCGTCCCGGTCCTAGCGGGGGCCCAAGAGACCCAGTACTTC. Translating gives CASTVPVLAGAQETQYF.

The rearrangement joins TRBV2 to TRBJ2-4; 13 bases agree with TRBD2. The ends lost 6 bases at V and 8 bases at J; junction bases unmatched: 7. The germline V gene has CDR1 SNHLY and CDR2 FYNNEI. This CDR3 is built from 15 residues. The CDR3 is CASSLLAGGGDIQYF. The CDR3, as DNA: TGTGCCAGCAGCCTACTAGCGGGAGGGGGGGACATTCAGTACTTC.

This clone occurred a few times. This chain links TRBV6-1 with TRBJ1-2; D may be TRBD1 (6 bases). The ends were cut back, 2 bases at V and 2 bases at J, with 12 bases in the middle. Per the germline V gene, CDR1 is MNHNS and CDR2 is SASEGT. The CDR3 has 15 residues. The CDR3 nucleotides are TGTGCCAGCAGTGAATTAACAGGGCCAAACTATGGCTACACCTTC. Translation gives CASSELTGPNYGYTF.

The chain carries TRBV4-2 and TRBJ1-6; no clear D gene. With 6 bases removed from V and 2 bases from J, the gap between germline ends came to 11 bases. CDR3 length: 15 residues. Germline CDR1 and CDR2: LGHNA and YNFKEQ. This CDR3 reads CASRPDSTYNSPLHF. Here the CDR3 DNA reads TGTGCCAGCAGGCCCGATAGTACCTATAATTCACCCCTCCACTTT.